What follows describes a single T cell receptor (beta chain). The antigen is undetermined. The source of the sample is a study of beta chain features in type 1 diabetes. General observations from the study: Shorter TCRB CDR3s, moderately but significantly so, marked every one of the four CD4+ subsets in Type 1 diabetes patients.

The authors reverse transcribed all of the isolated RNA, so sequencing captured expressed TCRB transcripts. TCRdb's table, derived via immunoSEQ multiplex PCR, lists solely in-frame clones and lacks some. The table shows some 700,000 clones, with 10% to 15% occurring only once. Trimming removed 3 bases at V and 2 bases at J, with 14 bases between. The germline CDR1 and CDR2 sequences are SGHNT and YYREEE (reference sequence). The CDR3 extends over 16 amino acids. The material sequenced was naive CD4+ T cells from blood. The genes are TRBV5-4 and TRBJ2-2; D is possibly TRBD1 (6 bases). This TCR was recovered from a young man with type 1 diabetes. The CDR3 coding sequence is TGTGCCAGCAGCTCCCTTAGGGGGAACAACACCGGGGAGCTGTTTTTT. Amino acid sequence: CASSSLRGNNTGELFF.